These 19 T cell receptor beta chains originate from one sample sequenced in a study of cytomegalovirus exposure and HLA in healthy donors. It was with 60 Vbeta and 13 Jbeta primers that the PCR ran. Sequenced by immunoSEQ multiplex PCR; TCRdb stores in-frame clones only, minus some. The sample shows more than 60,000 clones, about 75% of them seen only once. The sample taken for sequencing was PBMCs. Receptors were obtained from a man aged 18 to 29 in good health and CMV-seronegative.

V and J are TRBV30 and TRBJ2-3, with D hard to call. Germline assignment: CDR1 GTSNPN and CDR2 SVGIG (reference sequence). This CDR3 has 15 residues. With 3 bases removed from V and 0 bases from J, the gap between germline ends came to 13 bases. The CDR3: CAWSPGSSSTDTQYF. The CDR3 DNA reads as TGTGCCTGGAGCCCCGGGTCCTCTAGCACAGATACGCAGTATTTT. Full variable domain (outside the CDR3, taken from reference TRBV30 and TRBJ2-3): SQTIHQWPATLVQPVGSPLSLECTVEGTSNPNLYWYRQAAGRGLQLLFYSVGIGQISSEVPQNLSASRPQDRQFILSSKKLLLSDSGFYLCAWSPGSSSTDTQYFGPGTRLTVL.

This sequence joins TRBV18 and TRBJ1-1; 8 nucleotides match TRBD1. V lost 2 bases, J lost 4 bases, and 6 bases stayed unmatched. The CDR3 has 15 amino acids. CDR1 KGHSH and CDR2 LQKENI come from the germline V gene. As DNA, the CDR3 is TGTGCCAGCTCACCAACCGGACAGGGACTCACTGAAGCTTTCTTT. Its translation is CASSPTGQGLTEAFF.

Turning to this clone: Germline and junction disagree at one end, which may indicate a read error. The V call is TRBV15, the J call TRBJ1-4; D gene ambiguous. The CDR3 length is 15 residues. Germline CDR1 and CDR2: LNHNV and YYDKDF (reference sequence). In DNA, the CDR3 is TGTGCCACCGGCAGAGATCCCCAGGCCAATGAAAAACTGTTTTTT. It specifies CATGRDPQANEKLFF.

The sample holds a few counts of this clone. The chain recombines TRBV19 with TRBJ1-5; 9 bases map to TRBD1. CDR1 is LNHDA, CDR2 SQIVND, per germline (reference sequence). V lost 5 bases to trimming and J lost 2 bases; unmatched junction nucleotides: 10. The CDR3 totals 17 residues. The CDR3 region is CASSPGQGIGGNQPQHF. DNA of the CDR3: TGTGCCAGTAGTCCGGGACAGGGTATTGGTGGCAATCAGCCCCAGCATTTT.

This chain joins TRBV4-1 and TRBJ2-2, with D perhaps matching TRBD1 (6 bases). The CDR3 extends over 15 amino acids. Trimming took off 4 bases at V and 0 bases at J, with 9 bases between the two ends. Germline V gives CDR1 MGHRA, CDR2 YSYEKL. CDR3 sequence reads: CASSRGQSNTGELFF. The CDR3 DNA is TGCGCCAGCAGCCGAGGACAGTCGAACACCGGGGAGCTGTTTTTT.

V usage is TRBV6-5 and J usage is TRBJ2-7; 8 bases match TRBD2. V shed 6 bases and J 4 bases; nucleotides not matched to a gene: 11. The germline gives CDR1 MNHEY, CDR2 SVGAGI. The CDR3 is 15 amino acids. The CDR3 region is CASSPAGTRLYEQYV. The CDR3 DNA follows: TGTGCCAGCAGCCCCGCCGGGACTAGGTTATACGAGCAGTACGTC.

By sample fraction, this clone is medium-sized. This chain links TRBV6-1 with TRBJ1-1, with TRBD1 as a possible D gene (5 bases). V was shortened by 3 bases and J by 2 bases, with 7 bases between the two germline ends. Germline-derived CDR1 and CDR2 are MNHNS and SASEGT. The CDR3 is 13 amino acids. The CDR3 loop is CASSDRENTEAFF. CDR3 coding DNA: TGTGCCAGCAGTGACAGGGAAAACACTGAAGCTTTCTTT.

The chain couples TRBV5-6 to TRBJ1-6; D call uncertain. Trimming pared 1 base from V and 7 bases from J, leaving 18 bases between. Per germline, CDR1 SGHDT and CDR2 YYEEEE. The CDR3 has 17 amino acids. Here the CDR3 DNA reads TGTGCCAGCAGCTTGAAGCTGATGGGAGGAGAGAATTCACCCCTCCACTTT. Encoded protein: CASSLKLMGGENSPLHF.

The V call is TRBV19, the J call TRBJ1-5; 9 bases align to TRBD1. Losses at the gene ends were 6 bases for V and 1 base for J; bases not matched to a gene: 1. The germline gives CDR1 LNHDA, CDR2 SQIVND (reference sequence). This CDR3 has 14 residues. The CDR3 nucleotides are TGTGCCAGTAGGGACAGGGGAAGCAATCAGCCCCAGCATTTT. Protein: CASRDRGSNQPQHF.

CDR3 protein: CASSLVGVAGFYEQYF. The DNA for the CDR3 is TGTGCCAGCAGTTTGGTAGGGGTAGCAGGGTTCTACGAGCAGTACTTC. This chain joins TRBV27 and TRBJ2-7, with D perhaps matching TRBD1 (5 bases). The germline CDR1 and CDR2 sequences are MNHEY and SMNVEV (reference sequence). The CDR3 is made up of 16 amino acids. Trimming took 3 bases from V and 3 from J, leaving 18 bases between them.

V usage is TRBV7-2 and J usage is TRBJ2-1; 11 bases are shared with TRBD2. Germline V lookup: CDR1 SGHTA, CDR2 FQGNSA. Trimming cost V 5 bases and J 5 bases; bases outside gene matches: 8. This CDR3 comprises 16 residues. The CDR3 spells CASSGLLAGGHNEQFF. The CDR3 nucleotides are TGTGCCAGCAGCGGACTTCTAGCGGGGGGCCACAATGAGCAGTTCTTC. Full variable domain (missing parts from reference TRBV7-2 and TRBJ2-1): GAGVSQSPSNKVTEKGKDVELRCDPISGHTALYWYRQSLGQGLEFLIYFQGNSAPDKSGLPSDRFSAERTGGSVSTLTIQRTQQEDSAVYLCASSGLLAGGHNEQFFGPGTRLTVL.

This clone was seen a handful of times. This CDR3 reads CASRMMPGQETYGYTF. The CDR3 DNA reads as TGCGCCAGCAGGATGATGCCGGGACAGGAGACCTATGGCTACACCTTC. J is TRBJ1-2 and V is TRBV5-1; TRBD1 matches 8 bases. The J segment lost 4 bases and the V segment lost 5 bases, leaving 13 bases of the junction unmatched. Germline-derived CDR1 and CDR2 are SGHRS and YFSETQ. The CDR3 extends over 16 amino acids.

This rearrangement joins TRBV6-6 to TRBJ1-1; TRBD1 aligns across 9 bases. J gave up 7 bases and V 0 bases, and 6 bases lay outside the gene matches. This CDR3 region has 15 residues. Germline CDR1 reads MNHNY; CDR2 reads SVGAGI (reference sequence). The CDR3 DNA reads TGTGCCAGCAGTTACTCGGGATCGGACAGGGGTGAAGCTTTCTTT. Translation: CASSYSGSDRGEAFF.

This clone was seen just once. The CDR3 here is CASSIATGPYMPQHF. As DNA, the CDR3 is TGTGCCAGTAGTATTGCGACAGGGCCGTATATGCCCCAGCATTTT. The V gene is TRBV19, the J gene TRBJ1-5; 7 positions match TRBD1. The CDR3 covers 15 residues. V gave up 3 bases and J gave up 9 bases; unmatched junction bases: 11. Per the germline V gene, CDR1 is LNHDA and CDR2 is SQIVND (reference sequence).

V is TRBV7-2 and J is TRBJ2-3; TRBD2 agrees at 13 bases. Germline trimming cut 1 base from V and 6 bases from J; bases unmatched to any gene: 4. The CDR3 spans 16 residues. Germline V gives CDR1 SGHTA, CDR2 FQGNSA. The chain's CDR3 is CASSLVLAGGLDTQYF. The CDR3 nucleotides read TGTGCCAGCAGCTTAGTACTAGCGGGGGGGCTTGATACGCAGTATTTT.

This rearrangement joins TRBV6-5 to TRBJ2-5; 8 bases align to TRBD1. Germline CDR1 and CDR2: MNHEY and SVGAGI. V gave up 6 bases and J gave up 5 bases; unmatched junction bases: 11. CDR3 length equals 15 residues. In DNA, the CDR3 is TGTGCCAGCAGAGAACCAGCAGGGGGCCAGGAGACCCAGTACTTC. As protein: CASREPAGGQETQYF.

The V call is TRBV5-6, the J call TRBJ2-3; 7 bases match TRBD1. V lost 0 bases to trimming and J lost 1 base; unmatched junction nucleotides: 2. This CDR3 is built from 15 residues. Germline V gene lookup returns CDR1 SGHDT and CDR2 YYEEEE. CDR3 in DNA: TGTGCCAGCAGCTTGGAGGGGGCTGGCACAGATACGCAGTATTTT. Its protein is CASSLEGAGTDTQYF. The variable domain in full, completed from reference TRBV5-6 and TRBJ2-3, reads DAGVTQSPTHLIKTRGQQVTLRCSPKSGHDTVSWYQQALGQGPQFIFQYYEEEERQRGNFPDRFSGHQFPNYSSELNVNALLLGDSALYLCASSLEGAGTDTQYFGPGTRLTVL.

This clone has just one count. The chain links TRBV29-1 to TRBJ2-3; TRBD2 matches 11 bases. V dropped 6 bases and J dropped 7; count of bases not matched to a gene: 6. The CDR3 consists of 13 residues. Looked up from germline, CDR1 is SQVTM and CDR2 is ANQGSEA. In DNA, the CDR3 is TGCAGCGTCTCGACTAGCGGGGACCATACGCAGTATTTT. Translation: CSVSTSGDHTQYF.

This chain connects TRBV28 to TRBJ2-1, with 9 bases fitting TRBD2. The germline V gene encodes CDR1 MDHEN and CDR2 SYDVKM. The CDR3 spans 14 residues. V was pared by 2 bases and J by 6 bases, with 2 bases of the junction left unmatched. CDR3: CASSLAGGPNEQFF. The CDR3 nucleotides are TGTGCCAGCAGTTTAGCGGGGGGGCCCAATGAGCAGTTCTTC.